Below, 18 T cell receptor beta chains from the same sample are listed, as sequenced in a study of blood T cell repertoires in COVID-19. Generated by immunoSEQ multiplex PCR, the TCRdb table keeps only in-frame clones and is missing some. The sample yields roughly 220,000 clones, less than 90% seen once. Sequencing used PBMCs or T cells enriched from blood (not recorded which). The receptor source for this set is a middle-aged woman who had recovered from COVID-19.

V gene TRBV5-6 combines with J gene TRBJ2-2; 12 bases are shared with TRBD2. Germline loops: CDR1 SGHDT, CDR2 YYEEEE. The CDR3 loop spans 15 amino acids. The junction had 1 base not matched to a gene; V was cut back by 4 bases and J by 3 bases. CDR3 amino acids: CASSRLAGDTGELFF. The CDR3 DNA reads as TGTGCCAGCAGCCGACTAGCGGGAGACACCGGGGAGCTGTTTTTT. Full variable domain (remainder filled in from reference TRBV5-6 and TRBJ2-2): DAGVTQSPTHLIKTRGQQVTLRCSPKSGHDTVSWYQQALGQGPQFIFQYYEEEERQRGNFPDRFSGHQFPNYSSELNVNALLLGDSALYLCASSRLAGDTGELFFGEGSRLTVL.

This chain joins TRBV6-4 and TRBJ2-7, with D tentatively TRBD2 (6 bases). Germline CDR1 reads MRHNA; CDR2 reads SNTAGT. V was trimmed by 3 bases and J by 3 bases, leaving 12 bases between them. There are 14 residues in the CDR3. The CDR3 sequence: CASSEEAGRYEQYF. The CDR3 DNA is TGTGCCAGCAGTGAAGAGGCGGGGCGCTACGAGCAGTACTTC.

This clone was seen once. The rearrangement joins TRBV3-1 (or the pseudogene TRBV3-2) to TRBJ2-1, with TRBD2 identical over 8 bases. CDR1 is LGHDT, CDR2 YNNKEL, per germline (reference sequence). V gave up 5 bases and J gave up 12 bases; unmatched junction bases: 9. CDR3 length: 13 residues. This CDR3 is CASSSAGSGGQFF. The CDR3 bases are TGTGCCAGCAGCTCAGCAGGGAGCGGGGGGCAGTTCTTC.

This clone was counted a few times. The rearrangement joins TRBV5-4 to TRBJ1-6; 8 nucleotides align to TRBD1. The CDR3 loop spans 14 amino acids. Germline V gene data show CDR1 as SGHNT and CDR2 as YYREEE (reference sequence). J was trimmed by 8 bases and V by 0 bases; bases with no gene match: 1. CDR3 sequence (DNA): TGTGCCAGCAGCTTGGTACAGGGGGATTCACCCCTCCACTTT. It encodes CASSLVQGDSPLHF.

The gene calls are TRBV3-1 (or the pseudogene TRBV3-2) and TRBJ1-1; the D gene is possibly TRBD1 (5 bases). CDR1 is LGHDT, CDR2 YNNKEL, per germline (reference sequence). CDR3 length equals 14 residues. V lost 7 bases and J lost 5, with 17 bases in between. The CDR3 DNA sequence: TGTGCCAGCACCGAAGGGGCTGCCGGGACTGAAGCTTTCTTT. This codes for CASTEGAAGTEAFF.

V gene TRBV3-1 (or the pseudogene TRBV3-2) combines with J gene TRBJ2-3; 9 bases match TRBD1. The junction had 9 bases not matched to a gene; V was cut back by 4 bases and J by 4 bases. The CDR3 is made up of 16 amino acids. Germline V gives CDR1 LGHDT, CDR2 YNNKEL (reference sequence). The CDR3, as DNA: TGTGCCAGCAGCCTTTTGGGACAGGGACGGGCAGATACGCAGTATTTT. Protein: CASSLLGQGRADTQYF.

The V gene is TRBV4-1, the J gene TRBJ1-6; D is ambiguous. The V and J ends lost 0 bases and 5 bases respectively, with 11 bases between them. There are 16 residues in the CDR3. The germline CDR1 and CDR2 sequences are MGHRA and YSYEKL. The CDR3 DNA follows: TGCGCCAGCAGCCAAGATCAAAGACGGGATAATTCACCCCTCCACTTT. It translates to CASSQDQRRDNSPLHF.

This clone was found a few times. The CDR3 reads CASSLEGAGRSPLHF. The CDR3 nucleotides read TGCGCCAGCAGCTTGGAGGGGGCAGGGCGTTCACCCCTCCACTTT. The J gene is TRBJ1-6, the V gene TRBV5-1; 7 nucleotides align to TRBD1. The CDR3 sequence is 15 residues long. V shed 0 bases and J 9 bases; nucleotides not matched to a gene: 6. Germline V gene lookup returns CDR1 SGHRS and CDR2 YFSETQ.

This sequence joins TRBV12-5 and TRBJ2-3; weak D call: TRBD2 (5 bases). Germline V lookup: CDR1 LGHNT, CDR2 FRNRAP. Deletions cut 0 bases from V and 6 bases from J, with 13 bases between. There are 15 residues in the CDR3. The CDR3 DNA is TGTGCTAGTGGTTTGGTACTAGGGAGCATCGATACGCAGTATTTT. Its translation is CASGLVLGSIDTQYF.

The V call is TRBV2, the J call TRBJ2-3; the D gene is possibly TRBD1 (6 bases). Trimming took 3 bases from V and 2 from J, leaving 9 bases between them. This CDR3 spans 14 amino acids. CDR1 and CDR2 (germline): SNHLY, FYNNEI. The DNA of the CDR3 is TGTGCCAGCAGTGATGACAGGCTCACAGATACGCAGTATTTT. Protein: CASSDDRLTDTQYF.

The J gene is TRBJ1-4, the V gene TRBV5-1; D unclear. The CDR3 has 14 residues. Germline V gives CDR1 SGHRS, CDR2 YFSETQ. V was clipped by 4 bases and J by 0 bases, with 7 bases between them. The CDR3 bases are TGCGCCAGCAGCCCCCGAGCAACTAATGAAAAACTGTTTTTT. Translated, it gives CASSPRATNEKLFF.

This chain links TRBV3-1 (or the pseudogene TRBV3-2) with TRBJ2-3, with D uncertain. Germline V CDR1 and CDR2: LGHDT, YNNKEL (reference sequence). V dropped 1 base and J dropped 7 bases, with 9 bases sitting between them. This CDR3 contains 13 residues. CDR3 loop: CASSQAFENTQYF. CDR3 bases: TGTGCCAGCAGCCAAGCTTTCGAGAATACGCAGTATTTT.

The chain joins TRBV7-2 to TRBJ1-2; a weak D match, TRBD1 (6 bases). Germline lookup yields CDR1 SGHTA and CDR2 FQGNSA. CDR3 length: 14 amino acids. Deletions cut 4 bases from V and 7 bases from J, with 16 bases between. As DNA, the CDR3 is TGTGCCAGCAGCTCTCACAGGGCAGCTGGTGGCTACACCTTC. This codes for CASSSHRAAGGYTF.

This chain connects TRBV9 to TRBJ2-1; TRBD1 matches 7 bases. CDR3 length equals 15 residues. V shed 2 bases, J shed 2 bases, and the junction held 4 bases outside the gene matches. Germline CDR1 SGDLS, CDR2 YYNGEE. This CDR3 reads CASSVRDSPYNEQFF. The CDR3, as DNA: TGTGCCAGCAGCGTCCGGGACAGCCCCTACAATGAGCAGTTCTTC.

Here the CDR3 DNA reads TGTGCCAGCAGTTCCCCCGACAGGAGTTCCTACGAGCAGTACTTC. Residues: CASSSPDRSSYEQYF. V usage is TRBV28 and J usage is TRBJ2-7; TRBD1 is a possible D gene (6 bases). The CDR3 sequence is 15 residues long. The germline V and J ends were trimmed by 4 bases and 1 base, with 14 bases remaining between them. The V gene's germline CDR1 is MDHEN and CDR2 SYDVKM.

This clone has a handful of counts. The chain joins TRBV6-5 to TRBJ1-5, with 7 bases lining up with TRBD1. This CDR3 spans 15 amino acids. Unmatched junction bases numbered 5, after V lost 5 bases and J lost 1 base. CDR1 and CDR2 from the germline V gene are MNHEY and SVGAGI. CDR3 DNA: TGTGCCAGCAGTAAGGGGGCGCAGAGCAATCAGCCCCAGCATTTT. Translated: CASSKGAQSNQPQHF.

In this sample, this clone turned up once. In DNA, the CDR3 is TGTGCCAGCAGCCTACTAGCGACTAGCACAGATACGCAGTATTTT. It translates to CASSLLATSTDTQYF. The chain links TRBV7-2 to TRBJ2-3; the match to TRBD2 covers 7 bases. The CDR3 has 15 amino acids. J lost 0 bases, V lost 5 bases, and 5 bases had no gene match. Per germline, CDR1 SGHTA and CDR2 FQGNSA.

The chain links TRBV9 to TRBJ2-7, with a possible D match to TRBD2 (5 bases). The CDR3 loop spans 14 amino acids. The ends were cut back, 2 bases at V and 2 bases at J, with 11 bases in the middle. Germline V gene lookup returns CDR1 SGDLS and CDR2 YYNGEE. The CDR3 coding sequence is TGTGCCAGCAGCGTGGACCCCGGGGCCTACGAGCAGTACTTC. Protein product: CASSVDPGAYEQYF.